The clone carrying this T cell receptor (beta chain) was observed a few times. What it binds is not known. This specimen belongs to a study of response to subunit inactivated influenza vaccine. Points from the study as a whole: Authors suggested that a seasonal influenza vaccination recruits few new T cells each time.

TCRdb re-called the RT-PCR reads through MiXCR, storing one row per CDR3 protein. In the table there are about 520,000 distinct CDR3 sequences, around 25% of which are singletons. Sequencing used CD4+ T cells sorted from PBMCs, obtained around 5 days after vaccination. This sequence was found in a man aged 50 to 60 who received an inactivated influenza vaccine.

The CDR3 DNA is TGTGCCAGCAGTAGACCGGGACAGGGGATTTATACGCAGTATTTT. Translating gives CASSRPGQGIYTQYF. This chain uses TRBV7-2 with TRBJ2-3; 10 bases are shared with TRBD1. There are 15 residues in the CDR3. Trimming removed 6 bases from V and 7 bases from J; junction bases left unmatched: 10. The germline CDR1 and CDR2 sequences are SGHTA and FQGNSA.